This T cell receptor (beta chain) comes out of a study of regulatory T cells in long-lasting Graves disease. Construction of TCR beta libraries relied on iRepertoire HTBI primers and on Arm-PCR targeting CDR3 regions. TCRdb ran MiXCR on the multiplex PCR reads and lists one entry per CDR3 protein. This table has 400,000 to 500,000 distinct CDR3 sequences, roughly a fifth appearing once. The time point denotes: persistent/refractory GD, antithyroid drugs over 5 years with positive TRAb. After RNA was extracted from PBMCs, the TCR library was made from it. Per germline, CDR1 SGHTA and CDR2 FQGTGA. CDR3 length: 13 amino acids. Deletions cut 1 base from V and 7 bases from J, with 11 bases between.

This rearrangement joins TRBV7-3 to TRBJ2-7; D is unresolved. The source is a female donor with Graves disease. Specimen: peripheral blood mononuclear cells (PBMCs), collected when the disease was refractory, from a patient treated with antithyroid drugs. The CDR3 region has the DNA TGTGCCAGCAGCTTAAACGGTTATCAGGAGCAGTACTTC. Its translation is CASSLNGYQEQYF. Filled out from reference TRBV7-3 and TRBJ2-7, the complete variable domain reads GAGVSQTPSNKVTEKGKYVELRCDPISGHTALYWYRQSLGQGPEFLIYFQGTGAADDSGLPNDRFFAVRPEGSVSTLKIQRTERGDSAVYLCASSLNGYQEQYFGPGTRLTVT.